These 27 T cell receptor beta chains came from one sample sequenced in a study of breast tumors, draining lymph nodes, adjacent tissues. The lymph nodes were axillary draining lymph nodes from breast cancer patients. TCRdb redid the calling of the multiplex PCR reads with MiXCR, one entry per CDR3 protein. In the table there are about 200,000 distinct CDR3 sequences, less than 45% of which are singletons. Sequencing was performed on axillary lymph node tissue. These receptors all come from a female donor with breast cancer. Some clones in this sample may be carry-over from other donors' samples.

This clonotype was recorded many times. V usage is TRBV13 and J usage is TRBJ1-6; 9 nucleotides match TRBD1. V shed 4 bases and J 8 bases; nucleotides not matched to a gene: 12. CDR1 PRHDT and CDR2 FYEKMQ come from the germline V gene (reference sequence). The CDR3 is 17 amino acids. DNA of the CDR3: TGTGCCAGCAGCTCGAAAAGGACAGGGGAAATCTATTCACCCCTCCACTTT. Translated: CASSSKRTGEIYSPLHF.

The rearrangement uses TRBV5-1 and TRBJ2-1; D gene ambiguous. CDR3 length: 12 amino acids. V gave up 5 bases and J gave up 4 bases, with 7 bases separating them. Germline CDR1 and CDR2: SGHRS and YFSETQ. CDR3 nucleotides: TGCGCCAGCAGTTCCGAATACAATGAGCAGTTCTTC. This translates into CASSSEYNEQFF.

There are a few counts of this clonotype. The chain recombines TRBV20-1 with TRBJ2-3, with 16 bases lining up with TRBD2. Germline CDR1 is DFQATT and CDR2 is SNEGSKA (reference sequence). This CDR3 has 17 residues. Trimming removed 5 bases from V and 8 bases from J; junction bases left unmatched: 13. In DNA, the CDR3 is TGCAGTGCTCCTCCGGGACTAGCGGGGGGGCCGAGGGCTACGCAGTATTTT. Translating it yields CSAPPGLAGGPRATQYF.

This clonotype came up many times. The chain couples TRBV7-3 to TRBJ2-1, with 7 bases that match TRBD2. V shed 5 bases and J 9 bases; nucleotides not matched to a gene: 4. The germline V gene has CDR1 SGHTA and CDR2 FQGTGA. The CDR3 covers 12 residues. DNA of the CDR3: TGTGCCAGCAGCCCTAGCGGCAGTGAGCAGTTCTTC. Protein: CASSPSGSEQFF.

This clonotype was observed at least ten times. This sequence joins TRBV5-5 and TRBJ2-7; TRBD1 agrees at 7 bases. CDR3 size: 15 residues. V lost 2 bases to trimming and J lost 1 base; unmatched junction nucleotides: 6. Germline CDR1 reads SGHKS; CDR2 reads YYEKEE (reference sequence). The CDR3 protein is CASSFGTDRSYEQYF. The CDR3 DNA is TGTGCCAGCAGCTTCGGGACAGATCGTTCCTACGAGCAGTACTTC.

This clonotype was seen at least ten times. The J gene is TRBJ2-3, the V gene TRBV24-1; D is unclear. This CDR3 spans 14 amino acids. Between the trimmed V and J ends, which lost 3 bases and 2 bases, there was a span of 8 bases. The germline gives CDR1 KGHDR, CDR2 SFDVKD. CDR3 coding DNA: TGTGCCACCAGTGATAGGGCATCCACAGATACGCAGTATTTT. Translating it yields CATSDRASTDTQYF.

This clonotype has ten or more counts. The genes are TRBV20-1 and TRBJ2-3; D remains ambiguous. The CDR3 loop spans 15 amino acids. CDR1 is DFQATT, CDR2 SNEGSKA, per germline (reference sequence). V lost 5 bases to trimming and J lost 3 bases, with 18 bases between them. The CDR3 here is CSAYHVLHLTDTQYF. In nucleotides, the CDR3 is TGCAGTGCTTACCATGTTCTCCACTTAACAGATACGCAGTATTTT.

Many counts were recorded for this clonotype. The chain joins TRBV19 to TRBJ1-5; 7 bases fit TRBD1. Trimming removed 5 bases from V and 0 bases from J; junction bases left unmatched: 7. The germline V gene encodes CDR1 LNHDA and CDR2 SQIVND (reference sequence). The CDR3 sequence is 16 residues long. The CDR3 sequence: CASSQRGTVSNQPQHF. In DNA, the CDR3 is TGTGCCAGTAGTCAGAGGGGGACAGTTAGCAATCAGCCCCAGCATTTT.

This clonotype occurred many times. V gene TRBV7-8 combines with J gene TRBJ2-5, with D possibly matching TRBD2 (7 bases). Germline V gene data show CDR1 as SGHVS and CDR2 as FQNEAQ. The CDR3 runs to 16 residues. V was clipped by 2 bases and J by 5 bases, with 18 bases between them. This chain's CDR3 is CASSLSSGGGVETQYF. The CDR3 DNA reads as TGTGCCAGCAGCTTAAGTTCGGGGGGCGGCGTGGAGACCCAGTACTTC.

V usage is TRBV20-1 and J usage is TRBJ2-5, with 9 bases aligning to TRBD2. The CDR3 runs 14 residues. Germline CDR1 is DFQATT and CDR2 is SNEGSKA (reference sequence). Trimming removed 1 base from V and 5 bases from J; junction bases left unmatched: 5. CDR3 loop: CSARGLAVEETQYF. CDR3 sequence (DNA): TGCAGTGCTAGAGGACTAGCGGTCGAGGAGACCCAGTACTTC.

This clonotype was counted many times. The rearrangement joins TRBV7-3 to TRBJ2-1; D perhaps matches TRBD1 (5 bases). Germline V lookup: CDR1 SGHTA, CDR2 FQGTGA. CDR3 length equals 15 residues. Trimming pared 2 bases from V and 0 bases from J, leaving 8 bases between. The CDR3 here is CASSLGASSYNEQFF. The CDR3 nucleotides read TGTGCCAGCAGCTTAGGGGCTAGCTCCTACAATGAGCAGTTCTTC. The variable domain in full, with the rest retrieved from reference TRBV7-3 and TRBJ2-1, is GAGVSQTPSNKVTEKGKYVELRCDPISGHTALYWYRQSLGQGPEFLIYFQGTGAADDSGLPNDRFFAVRPEGSVSTLKIQRTERGDSAVYLCASSLGASSYNEQFFGPGTRLTVL.

J is TRBJ1-6 and V is TRBV12-3 or TRBV12-4; 8 positions match TRBD1. With 6 bases clipped from V and 13 bases from J, the junction kept 11 bases outside the gene matches. The CDR3 extends over 14 amino acids. The CDR3 is CASSRQGSNQPLHF. CDR3 coding DNA: TGTGCCAGCAGCAGACAGGGGAGCAATCAGCCCCTCCACTTT.

The chain carries TRBV24-1 and TRBJ2-5; the D is unclear. Trimming removed 1 base from V and 2 bases from J, with 13 bases in between. The CDR3 length is 16 residues. Germline V gene data show CDR1 as KGHDR and CDR2 as SFDVKD. CDR3 sequence: CATSDFKALGQETQYF. CDR3 nucleotides: TGTGCCACCAGTGATTTTAAAGCTCTGGGACAAGAGACCCAGTACTTC.

Notes on this clonotype: A read error may be the cause here, since a much bigger clone is one base away. The rearrangement links TRBV5-1 to TRBJ2-1, with 11 bases that match TRBD2. The germline CDR1 and CDR2 sequences are SGHRS and YFSETQ. The CDR3 is made up of 15 amino acids. The chain's CDR3 is CASSDGTSGNNEQSF. The CDR3 DNA reads as TGCGCCAGCAGCGACGGGACTAGCGGAAACAATGAGCAGTCCTTC. The whole variable domain, remainder taken from reference TRBV5-1 and TRBJ2-1, is KAGVTQTPRYLIKTRGQQVTLSCSPISGHRSVSWYQQTPGQGLQFLFEYFSETQRNKGNFPGRFSGRQFSNSRSEMNVSTLELGDSALYLCASSDGTSGNNEQSFGPGTRLTVL.

This clonotype was recorded many times. The J gene is TRBJ1-5, the V gene TRBV19; D is unresolved. From germline, CDR1 is LNHDA and CDR2 SQIVND (reference sequence). The germline V and J ends were trimmed by 3 bases and 3 bases, with 12 bases remaining between them. The CDR3 spans 15 residues. The CDR3 here is CASSMKARNNQPQHF. The CDR3 nucleotides are TGTGCCAGTAGTATGAAGGCCAGGAACAATCAGCCCCAGCATTTT.

For this clonotype: One base away lies a much larger clone, so this may be a sequencing read error. The chain links TRBV9 to TRBJ2-1; D might be TRBD1 (6 bases). In germline, CDR1 is SGDLS, CDR2 YYNGEE. This CDR3 is 14 amino acids long. This CDR3 reads CASSVEDSVIEQSF. The CDR3 region has the DNA TGTGCCAGCAGCGTAGAGGACAGTGTGATTGAGCAGTCCTTC.

As to this clonotype: It is unclear where the CDR3 begins or ends on the DNA, so no DNA is shown, and the CDR3 is as TCRdb lists it. V gene TRBV29-1 combines with J gene TRBJ1-2; the DNA was not compared with TRBD1, the D call given in the table. CDR1 is SQVTM, CDR2 ANQGSEA, per germline. The CDR3 comprises 17 residues, both ends counted. CDR3 amino acids: CSFYICSARVSPGSYTF.

Ten or more counts support this clonotype. V is TRBV7-9 and J is TRBJ2-5, with 8 bases fitting TRBD2. The V segment lost 5 bases and the J segment 5 bases; nucleotides outside the gene matches: 10. Germline lookup yields CDR1 SEHNR and CDR2 FQNEAQ (reference sequence). This CDR3 contains 15 residues. For the CDR3, the DNA is TGTGCCAGCAGCCCAGCGGGAGCCGCTGGGGAGACCCAGTACTTC. Translation: CASSPAGAAGETQYF.

This clonotype occurred many times. The chain couples TRBV11-3 to TRBJ2-7; D remains ambiguous. Germline CDR1 and CDR2: SGHNT and YENEEA. Deletions cut 5 bases from V and 0 bases from J, with 8 bases between. The CDR3 sequence is 13 residues long. CDR3 DNA: TGTGCCAGCAGCCAACGATTCTCCTACGAGCAGTACTTC. Amino acids: CASSQRFSYEQYF.

To note about this clonotype: This could be a read error, since a much larger clone is one nucleotide away. This chain uses TRBV7-7 with TRBJ2-5, with TRBD2 matching 10 bases. This CDR3 region has 15 residues. Looked up from germline, CDR1 is SSHAT and CDR2 is FNYEAQ (reference sequence). The CDR3, as DNA: TGTGCTAGCAGCCCCAGCGGGAGGGCCTCAGAGACCCAGCACTTC. It is translated as CASSPSGRASETQHF.

Ten or more counts support this clonotype. The CDR3 DNA sequence: TGTGCCATCAGTGTGGGTGCGCTAGCGGGAGCTGAGACCCAGTACTTC. Residues: CAISVGALAGAETQYF. The J gene is TRBJ2-5, the V gene TRBV10-3, with 10 bases lining up with TRBD2. Germline V gene data show CDR1 as ENHRY and CDR2 as SYGVKD. CDR3 length: 16 amino acids. Unmatched junction bases numbered 10, after V lost 4 bases and J lost 5 bases.

This clonotype was seen repeatedly, ten times or more. The chain has TRBV24-1 and TRBJ2-7; possibly TRBD1 or TRBD2 for D (5 bases each). This CDR3 is 13 amino acids long. V was shortened by 4 bases and J by 6 bases, with 12 bases between the two germline ends. Germline CDR1 KGHDR, CDR2 SFDVKD. In nucleotides, the CDR3 is TGTGCCACCAGTGAGGGCCGTGGGACCGAGCAGTACTTC. Translating it yields CATSEGRGTEQYF.

This clonotype has ten or more counts. V gene TRBV20-1 combines with J gene TRBJ2-7; D is uncertain. This CDR3 is 13 amino acids long. In germline, CDR1 is DFQATT, CDR2 SNEGSKA (reference sequence). With 1 base removed from V and 6 bases from J, the gap between germline ends came to 13 bases. The CDR3 sequence is CSARADAPGEQYF. CDR3 bases: TGCAGTGCTAGAGCGGACGCACCCGGCGAGCAGTACTTC.

This clonotype was detected only a few times. CDR3 nucleotides: TGTGCCAGCAGTAGAGGGGACATTCCGGCTTTCTTT. Translating it yields CASSRGDIPAFF. V usage is TRBV12-3 or TRBV12-4 and J usage is TRBJ1-1; possible D gene TRBD1, 6 bases. This CDR3 region has 12 residues. Trimming pared 5 bases from V and 11 bases from J, leaving 15 bases between.

The table lists this clonotype with many counts. This chain connects TRBV5-1 to TRBJ2-7; 7 bases map to TRBD2. V lost 5 bases and J lost 4; bases outside the gene matches: 12. Germline V gene data show CDR1 as SGHRS and CDR2 as YFSETQ. The CDR3 covers 15 residues. The CDR3 loop reads CASRTTTSDPYEQYF. The CDR3 nucleotides are TGCGCCAGCAGAACGACTACTAGCGACCCATACGAGCAGTACTTC. Filled out from reference TRBV5-1 and TRBJ2-7, the complete variable domain reads KAGVTQTPRYLIKTRGQQVTLSCSPISGHRSVSWYQQTPGQGLQFLFEYFSETQRNKGNFPGRFSGRQFSNSRSEMNVSTLELGDSALYLCASRTTTSDPYEQYFGPGTRLTVT.

This clonotype occurred many times. In DNA, the CDR3 is TGTGCCAGCAGCTTGGAAGGGGGACAGGGGGCTTACACAGATACGCAGTATTTT. The encoded protein is CASSLEGGQGAYTDTQYF. The V call is TRBV5-8, the J call TRBJ2-3; 12 positions match TRBD1. V trimming: 0 bases; J trimming: 2 bases; junction bases outside the gene matches: 7. The length of the CDR3 is 18 residues. Germline assignment: CDR1 SGHTS and CDR2 YDEGEE.

As concerns this clonotype: A much larger clonotype is one base distant, so this may be a read error. The rearrangement uses TRBV18 and TRBJ1-5, with D unresolved. This CDR3 is built from 15 residues. CDR1 KGHSH and CDR2 LQKENI come from the germline V gene. The V and J ends lost 3 bases and 0 bases respectively, with 9 bases between them. The CDR3 loop reads CASSPEGSSNQPQHF. The CDR3 DNA is TGTGCCAGCTCACCGGAAGGGAGTAGCAATCAGCCCCAGCATTTT.